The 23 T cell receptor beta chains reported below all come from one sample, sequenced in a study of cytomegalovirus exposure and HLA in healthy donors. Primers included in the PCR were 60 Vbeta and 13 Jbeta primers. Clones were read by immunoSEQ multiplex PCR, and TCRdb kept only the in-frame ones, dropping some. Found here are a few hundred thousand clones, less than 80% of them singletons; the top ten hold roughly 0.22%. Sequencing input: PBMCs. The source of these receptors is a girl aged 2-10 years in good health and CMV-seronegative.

The CDR3 nucleotides are TGTGCCAGCAGTGTACAGGAGAACTACGAGCAGTACTTC. Protein sequence: CASSVQENYEQYF. This chain joins TRBV27 and TRBJ2-7, with a weak D call TRBD1 (5 bases). Germline values: CDR1 MNHEY, CDR2 SMNVEV (reference sequence). CDR3 size: 13 residues. Deletions cut 5 bases from V and 3 bases from J, with 11 bases between.

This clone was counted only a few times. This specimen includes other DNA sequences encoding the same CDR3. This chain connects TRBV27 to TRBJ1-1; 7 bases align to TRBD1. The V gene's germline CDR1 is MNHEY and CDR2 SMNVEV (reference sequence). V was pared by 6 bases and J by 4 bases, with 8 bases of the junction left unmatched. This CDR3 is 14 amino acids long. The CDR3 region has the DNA TGTGCCAGCAGCCTTTTACAGGGGACCACTGAAGCTTTCTTT. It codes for CASSLLQGTTEAFF.

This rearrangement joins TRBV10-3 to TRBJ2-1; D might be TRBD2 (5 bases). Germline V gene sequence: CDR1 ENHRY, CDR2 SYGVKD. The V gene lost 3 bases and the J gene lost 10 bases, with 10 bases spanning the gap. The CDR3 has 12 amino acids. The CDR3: CAISDSRAEQFF. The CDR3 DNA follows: TGTGCCATCAGTGACTCGCGGGCCGAGCAGTTCTTC.

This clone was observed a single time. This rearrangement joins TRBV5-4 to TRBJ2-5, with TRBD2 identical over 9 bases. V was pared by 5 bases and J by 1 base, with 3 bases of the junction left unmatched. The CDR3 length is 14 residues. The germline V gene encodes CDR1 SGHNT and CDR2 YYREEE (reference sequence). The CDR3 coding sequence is TGTGCCAGCAGGGAAGCGGGGGGCCAAGAGACCCAGTACTTC. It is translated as CASREAGGQETQYF.

The DNA of the CDR3 is TGTGCCAGCAGCCGAGGGACAGGAGGGATCGAGCAGTACTTC. As protein: CASSRGTGGIEQYF. The chain recombines TRBV16 with TRBJ2-7; 8 bases agree with TRBD1. With V trimmed by 4 bases and J by 6 bases, 8 bases remained unmatched. The germline V gene has CDR1 KGHSY and CDR2 FQNENV. The CDR3 extends over 14 amino acids.

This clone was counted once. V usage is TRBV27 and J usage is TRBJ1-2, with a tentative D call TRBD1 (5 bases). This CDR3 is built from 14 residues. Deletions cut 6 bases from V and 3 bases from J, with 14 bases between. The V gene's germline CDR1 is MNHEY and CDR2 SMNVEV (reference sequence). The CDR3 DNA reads TGTGCCAGCAGCCCATCCGGGGGGGACTATGGCTACACCTTC. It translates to CASSPSGGDYGYTF.

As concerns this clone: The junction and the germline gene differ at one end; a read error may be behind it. This CDR3 reads CTSSLGTSMSYNEQFF. The CDR3 DNA reads as TGTACCAGCAGCTTGGGGACTAGCATGTCCTACAATGAGCAGTTCTTC. This chain joins TRBV5-6 and TRBJ2-1, with 9 bases aligning to TRBD2. The germline gives CDR1 SGHDT, CDR2 YYEEEE. The CDR3 runs to 16 residues.

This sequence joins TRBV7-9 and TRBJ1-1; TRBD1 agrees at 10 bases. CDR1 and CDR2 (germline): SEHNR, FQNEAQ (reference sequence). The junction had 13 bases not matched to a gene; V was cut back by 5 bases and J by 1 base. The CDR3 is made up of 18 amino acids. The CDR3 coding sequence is TGTGCCAGCAGCCGGACCGGGACAGGGGTTTTAAGGAACACTGAAGCTTTCTTT. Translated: CASSRTGTGVLRNTEAFF.

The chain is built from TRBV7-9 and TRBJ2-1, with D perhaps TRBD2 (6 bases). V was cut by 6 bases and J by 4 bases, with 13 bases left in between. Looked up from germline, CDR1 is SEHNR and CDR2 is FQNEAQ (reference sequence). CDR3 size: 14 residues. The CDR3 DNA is TGTGCCAGCAGTTTCGTGGGGAGGTACAATGAGCAGTTCTTC. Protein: CASSFVGRYNEQFF.

The DNA of the CDR3 is TGCGCCAGCAGCCCAAATCCGGGACAGGGGGGGGAGACCCAGTACTTC. Amino acid sequence: CASSPNPGQGGETQYF. This chain uses TRBV4-1 with TRBJ2-5, with 11 bases lining up with TRBD1. The CDR3 length is 16 residues. The germline gives CDR1 MGHRA, CDR2 YSYEKL. With 4 bases clipped from V and 5 bases from J, the junction kept 9 bases outside the gene matches.

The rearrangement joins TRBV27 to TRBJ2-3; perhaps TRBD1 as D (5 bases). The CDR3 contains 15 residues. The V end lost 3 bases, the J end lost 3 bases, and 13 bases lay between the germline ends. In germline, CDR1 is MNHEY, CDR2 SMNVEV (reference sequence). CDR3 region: CASSFRTTLTDTQYF. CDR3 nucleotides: TGTGCCAGCAGTTTCAGGACAACCTTGACAGATACGCAGTATTTT.

CDR3 in amino acids: CASSPGGSGQETQYF. The CDR3 DNA reads as TGCGCCAGCAGTCCGGGGGGGTCGGGGCAAGAGACCCAGTACTTC. The chain combines TRBV5-1 with TRBJ2-5; 8 bases are a match to TRBD2. Per germline, CDR1 SGHRS and CDR2 YFSETQ. J was trimmed by 2 bases and V by 5 bases; bases with no gene match: 8. This CDR3 has 15 residues. The full variable domain, completed using reference TRBV5-1 and TRBJ2-5, is KAGVTQTPRYLIKTRGQQVTLSCSPISGHRSVSWYQQTPGQGLQFLFEYFSETQRNKGNFPGRFSGRQFSNSRSEMNVSTLELGDSALYLCASSPGGSGQETQYFGPGTRLLVL.

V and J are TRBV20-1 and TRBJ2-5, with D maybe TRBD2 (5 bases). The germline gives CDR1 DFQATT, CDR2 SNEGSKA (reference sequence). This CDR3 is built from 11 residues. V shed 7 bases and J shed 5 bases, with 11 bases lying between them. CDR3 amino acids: CSVSPGETQYF. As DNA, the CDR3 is TGCAGTGTCAGTCCGGGGGAGACCCAGTACTTC.

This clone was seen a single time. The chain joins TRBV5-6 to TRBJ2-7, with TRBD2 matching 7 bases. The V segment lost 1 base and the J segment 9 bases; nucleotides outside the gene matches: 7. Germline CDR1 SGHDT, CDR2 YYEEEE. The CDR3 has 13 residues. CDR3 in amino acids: CASSLPGGVGQYF. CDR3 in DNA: TGTGCCAGCAGCTTGCCGGGAGGAGTCGGGCAGTACTTC.

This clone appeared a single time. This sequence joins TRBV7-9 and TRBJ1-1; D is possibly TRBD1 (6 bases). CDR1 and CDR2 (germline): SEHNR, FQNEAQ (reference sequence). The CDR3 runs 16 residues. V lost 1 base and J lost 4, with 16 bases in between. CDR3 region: CASSLVGQGKGTEAFF. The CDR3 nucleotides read TGTGCCAGCAGCTTAGTGGGCCAGGGGAAAGGCACTGAAGCTTTCTTT. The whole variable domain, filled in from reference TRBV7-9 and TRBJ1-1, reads DTGVSQNPRHKITKRGQNVTFRCDPISEHNRLYWYRQTLGQGPEFLTYFQNEAQLEKSRLLSDRFSAERPKGSFSTLEIQRTEQGDSAMYLCASSLVGQGKGTEAFFGQGTRLTVV.

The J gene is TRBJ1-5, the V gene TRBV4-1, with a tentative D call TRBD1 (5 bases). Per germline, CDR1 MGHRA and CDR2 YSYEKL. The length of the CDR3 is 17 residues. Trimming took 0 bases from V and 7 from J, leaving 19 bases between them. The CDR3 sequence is CASSQESEGLGRQPQHF. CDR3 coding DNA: TGCGCCAGCAGCCAAGAATCGGAGGGGCTGGGGAGGCAGCCCCAGCATTTT.

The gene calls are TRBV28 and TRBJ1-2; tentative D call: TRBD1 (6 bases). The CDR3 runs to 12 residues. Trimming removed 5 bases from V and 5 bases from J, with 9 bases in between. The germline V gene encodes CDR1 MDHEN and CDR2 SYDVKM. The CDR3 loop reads CASSPGTYGYTF. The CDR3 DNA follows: TGTGCCAGCAGTCCCGGGACATATGGCTACACCTTC.

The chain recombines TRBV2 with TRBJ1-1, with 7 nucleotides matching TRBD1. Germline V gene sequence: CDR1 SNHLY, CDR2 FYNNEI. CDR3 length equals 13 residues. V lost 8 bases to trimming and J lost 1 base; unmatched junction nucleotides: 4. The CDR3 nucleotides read TGTGCCAGCCGCAGGGGGGAGAACACTGAAGCTTTCTTT. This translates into CASRRGENTEAFF.

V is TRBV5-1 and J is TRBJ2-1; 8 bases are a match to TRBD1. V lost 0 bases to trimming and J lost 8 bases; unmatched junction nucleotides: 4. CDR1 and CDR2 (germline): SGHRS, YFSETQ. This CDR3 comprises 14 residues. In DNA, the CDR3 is TGCGCCAGCAGCTTGGGGCCAGGGGGCTATGAGCAGTTCTTC. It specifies CASSLGPGGYEQFF.

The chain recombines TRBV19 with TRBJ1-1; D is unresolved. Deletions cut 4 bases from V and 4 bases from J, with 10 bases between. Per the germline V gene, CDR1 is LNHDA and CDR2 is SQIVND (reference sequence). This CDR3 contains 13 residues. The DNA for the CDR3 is TGTGCCAGTAGTAACACCCGGGGCACTGAAGCTTTCTTT. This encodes CASSNTRGTEAFF.

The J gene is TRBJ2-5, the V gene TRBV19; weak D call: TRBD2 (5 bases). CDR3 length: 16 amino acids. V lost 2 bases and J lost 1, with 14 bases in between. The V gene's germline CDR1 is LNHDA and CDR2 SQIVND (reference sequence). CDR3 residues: CASSIRSASSQETQYF. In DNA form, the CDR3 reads TGTGCCAGTAGTATAAGGTCGGCTAGCAGCCAAGAGACCCAGTACTTC.

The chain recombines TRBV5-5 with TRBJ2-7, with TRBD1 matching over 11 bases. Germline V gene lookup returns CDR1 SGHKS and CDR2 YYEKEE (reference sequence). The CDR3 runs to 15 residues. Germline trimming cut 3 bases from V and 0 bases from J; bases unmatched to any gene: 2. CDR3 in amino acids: CASSSGTGGSYEQYF. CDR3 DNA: TGTGCCAGCAGCTCCGGGACAGGGGGCTCCTACGAGCAGTACTTC.

CDR3 protein: CASSRLRDRGVSDQFF. CDR3 DNA sequence: TGTGCCAGTAGTCGACTTCGGGACAGGGGCGTTTCAGACCAGTTCTTC. The rearrangement uses TRBV19 and TRBJ2-1; 10 nucleotides match TRBD1. Germline V lookup: CDR1 LNHDA, CDR2 SQIVND (reference sequence). V dropped 5 bases and J dropped 13; count of bases not matched to a gene: 17. The CDR3 runs 16 residues.